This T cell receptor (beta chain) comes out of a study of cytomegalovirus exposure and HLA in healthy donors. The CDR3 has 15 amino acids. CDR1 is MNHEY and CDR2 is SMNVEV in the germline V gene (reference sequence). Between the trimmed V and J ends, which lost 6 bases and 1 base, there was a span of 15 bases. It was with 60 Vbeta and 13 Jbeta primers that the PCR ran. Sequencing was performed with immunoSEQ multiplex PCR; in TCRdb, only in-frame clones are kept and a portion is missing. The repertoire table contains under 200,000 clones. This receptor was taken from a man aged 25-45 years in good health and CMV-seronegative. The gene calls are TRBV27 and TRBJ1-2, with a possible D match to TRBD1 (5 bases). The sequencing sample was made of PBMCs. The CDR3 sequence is CASRPGTYDNYGYTF. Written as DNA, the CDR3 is TGTGCCAGCAGACCGGGGACTTACGATAACTATGGCTACACCTTC.